These 20 T cell receptor beta chains originate from one sample sequenced in a study of OX40 agonist ivuxolimab in advanced cancers. This table comes from immunoSEQ multiplex PCR, and its TCRdb copy is limited to in-frame clones, with some not included. The table has about 76,000 clones, roughly nine tenths seen once. The source was CD4+ or CD8+ T cells sorted from blood, collected in a trial of the OX40 agonist ivuxolimab. These receptors were taken from an adult with an advanced solid tumor such as melanoma, head and neck, liver or kidney cancer.

This clone was observed a single time. The gene calls are TRBV19 and TRBJ1-2; 8 nucleotides agree with TRBD1. V shed 7 bases, J shed 4 bases, and the junction held 5 bases outside the gene matches. Per the germline V gene, CDR1 is LNHDA and CDR2 is SQIVND (reference sequence). The CDR3 totals 13 residues. CDR3 coding DNA: TGTGCCAGTAAAAGGGACAGGCCCTATGGCTACACCTTC. This codes for CASKRDRPYGYTF.

This chain connects TRBV5-6 to TRBJ1-2, with D possibly matching TRBD1 (6 bases). The V and J ends lost 4 bases and 7 bases respectively, with 11 bases between them. In germline, CDR1 is SGHDT, CDR2 YYEEEE. The CDR3 is 12 residues long. Here the CDR3 DNA reads TGTGCCAGCAGCCCCGACAGGTTTGGCTACACCTTC. This sequence encodes CASSPDRFGYTF.

The chain is built from TRBV5-1 and TRBJ2-5, with D hard to call. The CDR3 contains 14 residues. V lost 4 bases and J 5 bases, leaving 15 bases between the germline ends. CDR1 SGHRS and CDR2 YFSETQ come from the germline V gene. The CDR3 DNA reads TGCGCCAGCAGCGGGGAACCGAACTGGGAGACCCAGTACTTC. Encoded protein: CASSGEPNWETQYF.

The V gene is TRBV7-8, the J gene TRBJ2-3, with 8 bases fitting TRBD2. After removal of 5 bases from V and 1 base from J, the junction contained 5 bases not matched to a gene. Germline lookup yields CDR1 SGHVS and CDR2 FQNEAQ. This CDR3 region has 15 residues. CDR3 residues: CASSRPTSGTDTQYF. CDR3 bases: TGTGCCAGCAGCCGCCCGACTAGCGGCACAGATACGCAGTATTTT.

This chain connects TRBV27 to TRBJ2-1, with 8 bases matching TRBD2. V was clipped by 4 bases and J by 8 bases; unmatched bases: 4. Per the germline V gene, CDR1 is MNHEY and CDR2 is SMNVEV (reference sequence). The length of the CDR3 is 13 residues. In DNA form, the CDR3 reads TGTGCCAGCAGTTCAGCCGGGAGGGATGAGCAGTTCTTC. Encoded protein: CASSSAGRDEQFF.

The rearrangement links TRBV29-1 to TRBJ2-3; D unresolved. Between the trimmed V and J ends, which lost 4 bases and 2 bases, there was a span of 10 bases. The CDR3 covers 13 residues. CDR1 is SQVTM, CDR2 ANQGSEA, per germline. The CDR3 is CSVAVSSTDTQYF. The CDR3 DNA is TGCAGCGTTGCAGTGTCCTCCACAGATACGCAGTATTTT.

The CDR3 region has the DNA TGTGCCAGCAGCTGGGCGGGAGGACGAGGCAATGAGCAGTTCTTC. Translated: CASSWAGGRGNEQFF. The chain combines TRBV7-3 with TRBJ2-1; the match to TRBD2 covers 8 bases. Losses at the gene ends were 4 bases for V and 6 bases for J; bases not matched to a gene: 8. The CDR3 consists of 15 residues. Germline V gene data show CDR1 as SGHTA and CDR2 as FQGTGA. Drawing the rest from reference TRBV7-3 and TRBJ2-1, the complete variable domain is GAGVSQTPSNKVTEKGKYVELRCDPISGHTALYWYRQSLGQGPEFLIYFQGTGAADDSGLPNDRFFAVRPEGSVSTLKIQRTERGDSAVYLCASSWAGGRGNEQFFGPGTRLTVL.

V usage is TRBV27 and J usage is TRBJ2-2; the D gene is possibly TRBD1 (6 bases). The germline gives CDR1 MNHEY, CDR2 SMNVEV (reference sequence). Trimming cost V 6 bases and J 1 base, with 9 bases left between them. The CDR3 spans 14 residues. CDR3 loop: CASRTTGNTGELFF. The DNA for the CDR3 is TGTGCCAGCAGAACGACAGGGAACACCGGGGAGCTGTTTTTT.

This sequence joins TRBV11-2 and TRBJ1-1; TRBD1 aligns across 7 bases. The V gene's germline CDR1 is SGHAT and CDR2 FQNNGV. The CDR3 length is 14 residues. V dropped 2 bases and J dropped 3; count of bases not matched to a gene: 3. Written as DNA, the CDR3 is TGTGCCAGCAGCTTAACAGGGGTGGACACTGAAGCTTTCTTT. Translated, it gives CASSLTGVDTEAFF. Full variable domain (missing parts from reference TRBV11-2 and TRBJ1-1): EAGVAQSPRYKIIEKRQSVAFWCNPISGHATLYWYQQILGQGPKLLIQFQNNGVVDDSQLPKDRFSAERLKGVDSTLKIQPAKLEDSAVYLCASSLTGVDTEAFFGQGTRLTVV.

This clone has a single count. CDR3 protein: CASSFRVAGELFF. CDR3 DNA sequence: TGTGCCAGCAGTTTCAGGGTGGCCGGGGAGCTGTTTTTT. The rearrangement joins TRBV28 to TRBJ2-2; tentatively, D is TRBD1 (5 bases). The ends were cut back, 3 bases at V and 6 bases at J, with 8 bases in the middle. The V gene's germline CDR1 is MDHEN and CDR2 SYDVKM. The CDR3 is 13 amino acids.

This clone appeared a single time. The V call is TRBV27, the J call TRBJ1-1; 10 nucleotides align to TRBD1. This CDR3 has 17 residues. Looked up from germline, CDR1 is MNHEY and CDR2 is SMNVEV (reference sequence). Trimming at V came to 5 bases and at J to 3 bases, leaving 12 bases not matched to a gene. The CDR3 bases are TGTGCCAGCAGTCCATGGGGGACAGGGGAGAGGGACACTGAAGCTTTCTTT. The encoded protein is CASSPWGTGERDTEAFF.

The rearrangement uses TRBV11-3 and TRBJ2-4; TRBD2 aligns across 7 bases. V shed 5 bases and J 0 bases; nucleotides not matched to a gene: 10. This CDR3 has 17 residues. CDR1 is SGHNT and CDR2 is YENEEA in the germline V gene. The CDR3 protein is CASSPRTAGVAKNIQYF. The CDR3 DNA reads as TGTGCCAGCAGCCCTCGGACGGCGGGGGTAGCCAAAAACATTCAGTACTTC.

This rearrangement joins TRBV7-9 to TRBJ2-7; D might be TRBD1 (6 bases). Germline CDR1 is SEHNR and CDR2 is FQNEAQ (reference sequence). V was cut by 4 bases and J by 0 bases, with 13 bases left in between. The CDR3 is 15 amino acids. The DNA of the CDR3 is TGTGCCAGCAGCTCAGGGCAGGGGCCCTCCTACGAGCAGTACTTC. This sequence encodes CASSSGQGPSYEQYF.

This chain connects TRBV18 to TRBJ2-5; the D gene is possibly TRBD1 (6 bases). This CDR3 region has 15 residues. CDR1 and CDR2 from the germline V gene are KGHSH and LQKENI. V was cut by 0 bases and J by 5 bases, with 13 bases left in between. CDR3 region: CASSPPGTHWETQYF. CDR3 coding DNA: TGTGCCAGCTCACCACCAGGGACACACTGGGAGACCCAGTACTTC.

V is TRBV28 and J is TRBJ2-7; perhaps D is TRBD1 or TRBD2 (6 bases each). Trimming removed 2 bases at V and 6 bases at J, with 17 bases between. This CDR3 is built from 15 residues. Germline V CDR1 and CDR2: MDHEN, SYDVKM. CDR3 sequence (DNA): TGTGCCAGCAGTTTAGGGGCAGGAGAGGGGGGCGAGCAGTACTTC. Its translation is CASSLGAGEGGEQYF.

V and J are TRBV4-2 and TRBJ1-5, with a weak D call TRBD1 (5 bases). The germline V gene has CDR1 LGHNA and CDR2 YNFKEQ. V lost 4 bases and J lost 1, with 11 bases in between. The CDR3 has 15 residues. The DNA of the CDR3 is TGTGCCAGCAGCCCAAACTCAGGGAGCAATCAGCCCCAGCATTTT. Residues: CASSPNSGSNQPQHF.

This rearrangement joins TRBV18 to TRBJ2-3; 11 bases map to TRBD2. The CDR3 runs to 17 residues. The V segment lost 5 bases and the J segment 0 bases; nucleotides outside the gene matches: 7. Looked up from germline, CDR1 is KGHSH and CDR2 is LQKENI. The CDR3 loop reads CASSTSGGPHSTDTQYF. In DNA form, the CDR3 reads TGTGCCAGCTCAACTAGCGGGGGCCCCCATAGCACAGATACGCAGTATTTT.

This chain joins TRBV30 and TRBJ2-6; D unclear. The V and J ends lost 0 bases and 3 bases respectively, with 9 bases between them. From germline, CDR1 is GTSNPN and CDR2 SVGIG (reference sequence). The CDR3 spans 15 residues. The CDR3 is CAWSVQSSGANVLTF. Here the CDR3 DNA reads TGTGCCTGGAGTGTACAGTCCAGTGGGGCCAACGTCCTGACTTTC.

The chain is built from TRBV7-2 and TRBJ1-2; a weak D match, TRBD1 (6 bases). Looked up from germline, CDR1 is SGHTA and CDR2 is FQGNSA. V dropped 1 base and J dropped 2 bases, with 11 bases sitting between them. CDR3 length: 15 residues. The CDR3 sequence: CASSLGPGANYGYTF. The CDR3 DNA is TGTGCCAGCAGCTTAGGGCCGGGGGCAAACTATGGCTACACCTTC.

The genes are TRBV7-8 and TRBJ2-2; TRBD2 matches 7 bases. The CDR3 runs 15 residues. J gave up 4 bases and V 0 bases, and 2 bases lay outside the gene matches. CDR1 is SGHVS and CDR2 is FQNEAQ in the germline V gene. The CDR3, as DNA: TGTGCCAGCAGCTTAGCGGGAGGGCGCACCGGGGAGCTGTTTTTT. As protein: CASSLAGGRTGELFF. The full variable domain, in which reference TRBV7-8 and TRBJ2-2 provide the parts outside the CDR3, is GAGVSQSPRYKVAKRGQDVALRCDPISGHVSLFWYQQALGQGPEFLTYFQNEAQLDKSGLPSDRFFAERPEGSVSTLKIQRTQQEDSAVYLCASSLAGGRTGELFFGEGSRLTVL.